Included here is one T cell receptor beta chain sequence, with context. Its antigen has not been determined. Base qualities were left out, and no much larger clone turns up one base away. Interpreted using the paper, the time point label stands for: baseline before first vaccination. The sample's treatment or condition, from its label and the paper: meningococcal conjugate vaccine given as trial control. Vaccinee samples came from UK trials COV001 and COV002, including a single-blind randomized controlled phase 2/3 trial of AZD1222 (ChAdOx1 nCoV-19) in healthy adults. For TCRbeta chain sequencing, PBMC samples from trial participants were taken at day 0 and at day 28 after the second dose. These data belong to a study of T cell responses to AZD1222 COVID-19 vaccine (dated by TCRdb to about 2021). In terms of the full investigation: TCR sequencing covered 233 trial participants: about 210 given two doses of AZD1222 and 26 given two doses of MenACWY control vaccine. Trial participants were enrolled by age into subgroups of 18-55, 56-69 and 70-plus years, and around 150, 28 and 57 TCR-sequenced participants, respectively, were included in these subgroups.

Study-level results and caveats: Participants were mostly white British, with more females than males. The authors suggested clonal diversity may have been underestimated. The 56-69-year group was small, and its depth increase did not reach significance, likely because of low power. Nearly half of unique spike-specific TCRs reportedly recognized epitopes outside regions mutated in the B.1.351 and B.1.1.7 variants. Spike-specific TCR breadth and depth rose significantly after two AZD1222 doses compared with day 0 and with MenACWY recipients. Because no samples from the day 14 peak response were available, repertoires could be characterized only after the peak T cell response. Vaccine-associated CD4 TCRs spanned the whole spike protein, with dominant responses in regions 160-218 and 743-854. Only 5 to 7 AZD1222 recipients were SARS-CoV-2 seropositive at baseline, limiting conclusions about previously exposed vaccinees.

The CDR3 regions of human TCRbeta chains were subjected to immunosequencing. The authors processed their data as follows. TCRs in the repertoires were matched against a reference library of SARS-CoV-2-specific TCRs that had been generated with the MIRA antigen-specificity platform. Breadth meant the fraction of unique TCRs that were SARS-CoV-2-associated, whereas depth meant the fraction of total T cells that were SARS-CoV-2-associated. Each spike-specific TCR was assigned to its reactive spike region and to a CD4 or CD8 class using the MIRA data. Log10-transformed breadth and depth values were compared by one-way ANOVA with Sidak's multiple comparisons tests. Here the immuneACCESS table is served through TCRdb, limited to in-frame sequences with V and J called. Missing clones are a known gap in these copies; in checked studies unresolved V genes cover under half, and the rest lacks a known reason. V and J calls and clone size are as listed in that table; D and trimming were resolved from the DNA. In all, the sample holds 130,000 to 150,000 clones, and around nine tenths of those were seen once. The top ten clones comprise less than 3.5% of the sample.

Unmatched junction bases come to 5, with V trimmed by 6 bases and J by 0 bases. Counted from cysteine to phenylalanine, this CDR3 has 16 amino acids. The kept DNA is CDR3 alone, 48 bases in frame from the first base. As encoded in the germline V gene, CDR1 is SGHTA while CDR2 is FQGNSA. The chain employs TRBV7-2 and TRBJ2-7, with 13 central nucleotides matching TRBD2. The sequence came from an adult in good health. The input for sequencing was peripheral blood, taken on day 0 of MenACWY control vaccination. The CDR3 region reads CASRGTSGIFSYEQYF. Here is the DNA: TGTGCCAGCAGAGGGACTAGCGGGATCTTCTCCTACGAGCAGTACTTC. Outside the CDR3, residues come from the reference TRBV7-2 and TRBJ2-7 proteins, so the full variable domain is: GAGVSQSPSNKVTEKGKDVELRCDPISGHTALYWYRQSLGQGLEFLIYFQGNSAPDKSGLPSDRFSAERTGGSVSTLTIQRTQQEDSAVYLCASRGTSGIFSYEQYFGPGTRLTVT.